The 18 T cell receptor beta chains below come from one sample, sequenced in a study of cytomegalovirus exposure and HLA in healthy donors. PCR was performed using 60 Vbeta and 13 Jbeta primers. The repertoire was sequenced with immunoSEQ multiplex PCR; TCRdb's copy has only in-frame clones and lacks some. Counted here are approximately 120,000 clones, about three quarters occurring once; the ten biggest clones make up roughly 12%. Sequencing used PBMCs. The receptors were sampled from a woman aged 40 to 50 in good health and CMV-seropositive.

This rearrangement joins TRBV7-9 to TRBJ1-1; weak D call: TRBD1 (5 bases). The V gene lost 3 bases and the J gene lost 3 bases, with 14 bases spanning the gap. The CDR3 consists of 15 residues. Germline V gene data show CDR1 as SEHNR and CDR2 as FQNEAQ (reference sequence). DNA of the CDR3: TGTGCCAGCAGCTTGGGCGGGGGTAAACACACTGAAGCTTTCTTT. This sequence encodes CASSLGGGKHTEAFF.

The CDR3 DNA sequence: TGTGCCAGCAGCTTAGTTGGGACAGGGGGCGAGTACACCATATATTTT. Amino acids: CASSLVGTGGEYTIYF. V is TRBV7-6 and J is TRBJ1-3; TRBD1 matches 12 bases. CDR1 and CDR2 from the germline V gene are SGHVS and FNYEAQ. After removal of 1 base from V and 8 bases from J, the junction contained 6 bases not matched to a gene. This CDR3 has 16 amino acids.

This sequence joins TRBV9 and TRBJ1-2, with 9 positions matching TRBD1. The CDR3 runs to 17 residues. CDR1 is SGDLS, CDR2 YYNGEE, per germline. The junction had 11 bases not matched to a gene; V was cut back by 4 bases and J by 1 base. The DNA of the CDR3 is TGTGCCAGCAGCTCCCCCGGGACAGGGAAATTTAACTATGGCTACACCTTC. Amino acids: CASSSPGTGKFNYGYTF.

This chain's CDR3 is CASSEFRTGPSGYTF. CDR3 nucleotides: TGTGCCAGCAGTGAATTTCGGACAGGGCCAAGTGGCTACACCTTC. The chain joins TRBV6-1 to TRBJ1-2; 8 nucleotides agree with TRBD1. CDR1 and CDR2 from the germline V gene are MNHNS and SASEGT. J was trimmed by 7 bases and V by 2 bases; bases with no gene match: 9. The CDR3 has 15 amino acids.

This clone was observed once. The chain uses TRBV6-5 and TRBJ2-7; possible D gene TRBD1, 6 bases. The V gene's germline CDR1 is MNHEY and CDR2 SVGAGI. The CDR3 is 15 residues long. Deletions cut 0 bases from V and 4 bases from J, with 13 bases between. The CDR3 region is CASSYSFQGFYEQYF. In DNA form, the CDR3 reads TGTGCCAGCAGTTACTCGTTCCAGGGGTTTTACGAGCAGTACTTC.

This clone is a singleton in its sample. The chain carries TRBV11-2 and TRBJ1-2; the match to TRBD1 covers 8 bases. This CDR3 comprises 15 residues. CDR1 SGHAT and CDR2 FQNNGV come from the germline V gene. With 2 bases clipped from V and 4 bases from J, the junction kept 6 bases outside the gene matches. This CDR3 reads CASSLLGQGGYGYTF. The CDR3 nucleotides are TGTGCCAGCAGCTTACTAGGACAGGGAGGCTATGGCTACACCTTC. Looking up the rest from reference TRBV11-2 and TRBJ1-2 gives the full variable domain: EAGVAQSPRYKIIEKRQSVAFWCNPISGHATLYWYQQILGQGPKLLIQFQNNGVVDDSQLPKDRFSAERLKGVDSTLKIQPAKLEDSAVYLCASSLLGQGGYGYTFGSGTRLTVV.

The chain has TRBV7-6 and TRBJ1-2; 8 nucleotides align to TRBD1. The CDR3 is made up of 15 amino acids. The junction had 11 bases not matched to a gene; V was cut back by 4 bases and J by 7 bases. Germline loops: CDR1 SGHVS, CDR2 FNYEAQ. CDR3: CASSSQDRGWGGYTF. The CDR3 nucleotides are TGTGCCAGCAGCTCTCAAGACAGGGGTTGGGGTGGCTACACCTTC.

The gene calls are TRBV5-4 and TRBJ2-5, with TRBD2 identical over 9 bases. Germline V gene sequence: CDR1 SGHNT, CDR2 YYREEE (reference sequence). The ends lost 5 bases at V and 9 bases at J; junction bases unmatched: 8. The CDR3 runs 13 residues. This CDR3 reads CASRSTSGRAQYF. For the CDR3, the DNA is TGTGCCAGCAGATCGACTAGCGGTCGGGCCCAGTACTTC. The full variable domain, its missing parts supplied by reference TRBV5-4 and TRBJ2-5, is ETGVTQSPTHLIKTRGQQVTLRCSSQSGHNTVSWYQQALGQGPQFIFQYYREEENGRGNFPPRFSGLQFPNYSSELNVNALELDDSALYLCASRSTSGRAQYFGPGTRLLVL.

The CDR3 here is CASSLSTLGNQPQHF. The CDR3 DNA sequence: TGTGCCAGCAGTTTATCTACACTCGGGAATCAGCCCCAGCATTTT. This rearrangement joins TRBV27 to TRBJ1-5; D unclear. This CDR3 contains 15 residues. CDR1 and CDR2 (germline): MNHEY, SMNVEV (reference sequence). Between the trimmed V and J ends, which lost 0 bases and 4 bases, there was a span of 10 bases.

About this clone itself: An end of the junction differs from the germline gene, which may be a read error. The V gene is TRBV2, the J gene TRBJ1-1; the D gene is possibly TRBD1 (5 bases). The CDR3 spans 13 residues. Looked up from germline, CDR1 is SNHLY and CDR2 is FYNNEI. The CDR3 DNA reads TGCGCACTCGGGGGGAGCATGAACACTGAAGCTTTCTTT. It codes for CALGGSMNTEAFF.

This CDR3 is CASSGQRGKAETQYF. The CDR3 coding sequence is TGTGCCAGCAGCGGACAGCGGGGGAAGGCAGAGACCCAGTACTTC. The rearrangement uses TRBV4-2 and TRBJ2-5, with 8 bases that match TRBD2. The CDR3 is 15 amino acids. V shed 5 bases and J 4 bases; nucleotides not matched to a gene: 9. The germline CDR1 and CDR2 sequences are LGHNA and YNFKEQ.

This clone has only a few counts. This rearrangement joins TRBV5-4 to TRBJ1-1, with TRBD1 matching 9 bases. CDR1 SGHNT and CDR2 YYREEE come from the germline V gene (reference sequence). This CDR3 comprises 16 residues. Trimming took 3 bases from V and 3 from J; bases not matched to a gene: 9. CDR3: CASSYKLGQGDTEAFF. The CDR3, as DNA: TGTGCCAGCAGCTACAAATTGGGACAGGGTGACACTGAAGCTTTCTTT.

V usage is TRBV6-6 and J usage is TRBJ2-1; D uncertain. Trimming removed 7 bases at V and 9 bases at J, with 10 bases between. The germline CDR1 and CDR2 sequences are MNHNY and SVGAGI (reference sequence). The CDR3 spans 11 residues. CDR3 in amino acids: CASNTPGEQFF. As DNA, the CDR3 is TGTGCCAGCAACACGCCGGGTGAGCAGTTCTTC.

The chain combines TRBV5-1 with TRBJ2-7, with D uncertain. In germline, CDR1 is SGHRS, CDR2 YFSETQ. This CDR3 region has 17 residues. The germline V and J ends were trimmed by 2 bases and 2 bases, with 20 bases remaining between them. Written as DNA, the CDR3 is TGCGCCAGCAGCTTTAGAAGTTCCTCCCTTTTTACCTACGAGCAGTACTTC. Protein sequence: CASSFRSSSLFTYEQYF.

This rearrangement joins TRBV11-2 to TRBJ2-1, with D possibly TRBD2 on 5 matching bases. Trimming removed 0 bases from V and 8 bases from J, with 14 bases in between. The CDR3 spans 15 residues. CDR1 is SGHAT, CDR2 FQNNGV, per germline. DNA for the CDR3: TGTGCCAGCAGCTTAGATGGAGGTGGAGTTGATGAGCAGTTCTTC. It translates to CASSLDGGGVDEQFF.

This clone was detected only once. The chain carries TRBV6-5 and TRBJ1-6; no clear D. Trimming shortened V by 5 bases and J by 1 base, and 3 bases separated the two germline ends. The germline gives CDR1 MNHEY, CDR2 SVGAGI. The CDR3 is made up of 13 amino acids. The CDR3 here is CASSPSYNSPLHF. The CDR3 nucleotides read TGTGCCAGCAGTCCATCCTATAATTCACCCCTCCACTTT.

The chain recombines TRBV6-5 with TRBJ2-5; weak D call: TRBD2 (5 bases). The CDR3 spans 13 residues. The germline V gene encodes CDR1 MNHEY and CDR2 SVGAGI. The V end lost 7 bases, the J end lost 5 bases, and 14 bases lay between the germline ends. The CDR3 reads CASTGNMDETQYF. In nucleotides, the CDR3 is TGTGCCAGCACGGGAAATATGGACGAGACCCAGTACTTC.

This chain uses TRBV7-8 with TRBJ1-1; tentative D call: TRBD1 (5 bases). With 5 bases removed from V and 6 bases from J, the gap between germline ends came to 13 bases. The CDR3 consists of 13 residues. The germline CDR1 and CDR2 sequences are SGHVS and FQNEAQ. CDR3 nucleotide sequence: TGTGCCAGCAGCCCTCAGGGTTTCGCTGAAGCTTTCTTT. Translation gives CASSPQGFAEAFF. The variable domain in full, completed from reference TRBV7-8 and TRBJ1-1, reads GAGVSQSPRYKVAKRGQDVALRCDPISGHVSLFWYQQALGQGPEFLTYFQNEAQLDKSGLPSDRFFAERPEGSVSTLKIQRTQQEDSAVYLCASSPQGFAEAFFGQGTRLTVV.